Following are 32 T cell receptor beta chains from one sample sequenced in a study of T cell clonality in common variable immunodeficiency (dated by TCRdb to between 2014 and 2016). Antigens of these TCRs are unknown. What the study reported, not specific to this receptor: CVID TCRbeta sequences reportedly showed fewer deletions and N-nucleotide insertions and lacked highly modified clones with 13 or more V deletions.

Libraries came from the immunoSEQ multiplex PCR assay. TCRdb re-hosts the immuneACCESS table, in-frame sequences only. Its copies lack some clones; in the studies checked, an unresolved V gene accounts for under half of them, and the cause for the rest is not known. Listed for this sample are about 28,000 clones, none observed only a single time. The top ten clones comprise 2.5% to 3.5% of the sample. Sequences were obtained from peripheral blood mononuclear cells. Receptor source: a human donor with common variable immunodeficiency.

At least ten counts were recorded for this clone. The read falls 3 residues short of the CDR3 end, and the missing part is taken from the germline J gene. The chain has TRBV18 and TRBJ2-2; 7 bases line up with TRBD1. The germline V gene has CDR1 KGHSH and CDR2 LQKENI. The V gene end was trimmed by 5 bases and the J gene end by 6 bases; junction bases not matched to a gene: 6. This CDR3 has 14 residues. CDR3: CASSSKGAPGELFF. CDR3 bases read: TGTGCCAGCTCATCGAAGGGGGCGCCCGGGGAG.

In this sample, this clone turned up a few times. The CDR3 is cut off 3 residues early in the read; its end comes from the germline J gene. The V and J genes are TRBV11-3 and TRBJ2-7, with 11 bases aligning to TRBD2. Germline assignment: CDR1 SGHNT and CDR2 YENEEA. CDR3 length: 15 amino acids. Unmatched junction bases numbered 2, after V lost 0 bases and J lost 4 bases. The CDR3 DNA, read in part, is TGTGCCAGCAGCTTAGATGGGACTAGCGGATACGAG. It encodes CASSLDGTSGYE. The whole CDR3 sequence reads CASSLDGTSGYEQYF.

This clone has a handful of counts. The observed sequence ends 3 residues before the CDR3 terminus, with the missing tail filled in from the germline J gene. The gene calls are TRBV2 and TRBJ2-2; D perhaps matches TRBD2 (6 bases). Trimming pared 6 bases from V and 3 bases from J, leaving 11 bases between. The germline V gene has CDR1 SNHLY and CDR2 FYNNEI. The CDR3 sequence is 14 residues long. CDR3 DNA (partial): TGTGCCAGCAGCCCCGGGGAGGACACCGGGGAG. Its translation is CASSPGEDTGE. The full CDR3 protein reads CASSPGEDTGELFF.

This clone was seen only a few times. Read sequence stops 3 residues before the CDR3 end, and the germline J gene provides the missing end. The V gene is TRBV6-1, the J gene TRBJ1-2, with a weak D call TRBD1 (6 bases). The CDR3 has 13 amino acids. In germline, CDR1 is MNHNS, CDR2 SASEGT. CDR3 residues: CASSGWDTQGYTF. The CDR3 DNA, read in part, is TGTGCCAGCAGTGGATGGGACACCCAGGGC.

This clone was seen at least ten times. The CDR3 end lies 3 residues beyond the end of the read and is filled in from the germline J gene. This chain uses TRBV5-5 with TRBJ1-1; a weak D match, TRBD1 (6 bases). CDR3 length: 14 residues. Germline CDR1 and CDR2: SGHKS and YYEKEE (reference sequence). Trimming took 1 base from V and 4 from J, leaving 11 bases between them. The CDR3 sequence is CASSLQGTVTEAFF. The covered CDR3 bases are TGTGCCAGCAGCTTGCAGGGGACCGTCACTGAA.

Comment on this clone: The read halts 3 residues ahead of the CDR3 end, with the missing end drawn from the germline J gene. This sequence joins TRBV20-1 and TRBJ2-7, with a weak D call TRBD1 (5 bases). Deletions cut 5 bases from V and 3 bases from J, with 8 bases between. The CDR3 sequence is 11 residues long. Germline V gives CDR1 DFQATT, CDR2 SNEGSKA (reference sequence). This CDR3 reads CSAGRVYEQYF. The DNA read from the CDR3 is TGCAGTGCTGGCAGGGTCTACGAG.

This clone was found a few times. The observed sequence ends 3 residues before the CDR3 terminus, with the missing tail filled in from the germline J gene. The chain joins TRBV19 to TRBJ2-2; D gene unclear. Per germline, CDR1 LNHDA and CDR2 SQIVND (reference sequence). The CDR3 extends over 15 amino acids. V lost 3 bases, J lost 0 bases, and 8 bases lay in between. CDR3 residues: CASSMRHTNTGELFF. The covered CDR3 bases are TGTGCCAGTAGTATGAGGCACACGAACACCGGGGAG.

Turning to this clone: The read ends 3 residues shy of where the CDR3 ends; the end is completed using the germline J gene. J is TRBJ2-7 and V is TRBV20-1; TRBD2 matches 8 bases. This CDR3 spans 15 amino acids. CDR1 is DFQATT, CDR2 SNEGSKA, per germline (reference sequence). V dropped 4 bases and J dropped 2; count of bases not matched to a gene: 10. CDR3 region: CSATSSTSATYEQYF. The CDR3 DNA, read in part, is TGCAGTGCTACCTCCTCGACTAGCGCAACCTACGAG.

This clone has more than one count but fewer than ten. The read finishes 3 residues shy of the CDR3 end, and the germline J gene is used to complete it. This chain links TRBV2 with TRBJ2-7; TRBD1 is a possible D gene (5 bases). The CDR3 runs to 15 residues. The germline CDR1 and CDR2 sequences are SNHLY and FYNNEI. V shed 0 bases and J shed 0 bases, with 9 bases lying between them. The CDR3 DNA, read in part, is TGTGCCAGCAGTGAAGCGGCACAGGTCTCCTACGAG. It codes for CASSEAAQVSYE. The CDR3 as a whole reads CASSEAAQVSYEQYF.

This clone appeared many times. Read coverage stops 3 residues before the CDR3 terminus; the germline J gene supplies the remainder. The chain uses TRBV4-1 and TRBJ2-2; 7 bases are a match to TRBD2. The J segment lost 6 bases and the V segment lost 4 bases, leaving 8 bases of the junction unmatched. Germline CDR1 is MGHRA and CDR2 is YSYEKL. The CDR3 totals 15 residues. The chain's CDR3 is CASSPRTSLPGELFF. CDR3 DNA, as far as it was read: TGCGCCAGCAGCCCAAGGACTAGTCTTCCCGGGGAG.

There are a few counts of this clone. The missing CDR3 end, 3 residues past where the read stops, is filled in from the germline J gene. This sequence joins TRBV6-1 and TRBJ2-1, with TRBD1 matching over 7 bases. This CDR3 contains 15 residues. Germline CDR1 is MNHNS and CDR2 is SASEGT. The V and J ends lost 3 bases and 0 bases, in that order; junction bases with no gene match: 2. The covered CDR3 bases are TGTGCCAGCAGTGACGACAGGGTCTCCTACAATGAG. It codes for CASSDDRVSYNE. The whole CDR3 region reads CASSDDRVSYNEQFF.

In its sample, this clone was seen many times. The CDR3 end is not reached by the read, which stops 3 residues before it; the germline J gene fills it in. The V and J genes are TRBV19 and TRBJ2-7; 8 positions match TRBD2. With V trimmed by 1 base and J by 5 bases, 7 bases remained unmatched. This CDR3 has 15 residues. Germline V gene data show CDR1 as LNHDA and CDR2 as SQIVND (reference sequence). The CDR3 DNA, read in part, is TGTGCCAGTAGTATAGCGCGGGGGGCTACCCACGAG. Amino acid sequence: CASSIARGATHE. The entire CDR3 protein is CASSIARGATHEQYF.

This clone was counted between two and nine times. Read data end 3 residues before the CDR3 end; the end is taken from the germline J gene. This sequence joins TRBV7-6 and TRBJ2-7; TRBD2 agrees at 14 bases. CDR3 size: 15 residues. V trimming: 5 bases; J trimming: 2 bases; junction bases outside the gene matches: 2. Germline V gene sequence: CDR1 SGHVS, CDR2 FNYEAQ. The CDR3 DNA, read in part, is TGTGCCAGCAGCCCGGGACTAGCGGGAGCCTACGAG. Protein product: CASSPGLAGAYE. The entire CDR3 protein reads CASSPGLAGAYEQYF.

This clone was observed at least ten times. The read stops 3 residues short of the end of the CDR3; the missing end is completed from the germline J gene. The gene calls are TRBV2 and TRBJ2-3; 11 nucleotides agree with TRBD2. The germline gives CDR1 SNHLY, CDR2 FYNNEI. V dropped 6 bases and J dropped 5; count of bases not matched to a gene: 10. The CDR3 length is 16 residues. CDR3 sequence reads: CASSVLSGRAGDTQYF. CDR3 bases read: TGTGCCAGCAGCGTACTTAGCGGGAGGGCCGGAGATACG.

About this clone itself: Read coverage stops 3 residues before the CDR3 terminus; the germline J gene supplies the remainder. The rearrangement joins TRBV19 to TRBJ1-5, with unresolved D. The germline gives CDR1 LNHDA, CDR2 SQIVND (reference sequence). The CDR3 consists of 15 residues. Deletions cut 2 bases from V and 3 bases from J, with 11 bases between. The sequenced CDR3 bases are TGTGCCAGTAGTATAATGGTGTCAGTCAATCAGCCC. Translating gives CASSIMVSVNQP. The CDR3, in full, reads CASSIMVSVNQPQHF.

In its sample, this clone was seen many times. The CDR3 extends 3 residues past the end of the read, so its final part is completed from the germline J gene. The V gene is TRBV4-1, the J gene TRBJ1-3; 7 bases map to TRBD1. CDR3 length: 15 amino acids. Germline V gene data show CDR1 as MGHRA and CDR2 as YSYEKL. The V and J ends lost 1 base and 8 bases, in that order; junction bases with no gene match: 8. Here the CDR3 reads CASSQALTGVHTIYF. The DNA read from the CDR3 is TGCGCCAGCAGCCAAGCGTTAACAGGGGTACACACC.

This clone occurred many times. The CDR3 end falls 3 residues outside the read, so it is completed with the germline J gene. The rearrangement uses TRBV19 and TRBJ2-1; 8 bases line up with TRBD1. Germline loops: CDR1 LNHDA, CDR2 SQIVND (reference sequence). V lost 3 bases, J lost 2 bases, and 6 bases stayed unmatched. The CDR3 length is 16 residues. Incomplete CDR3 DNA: TGTGCCAGTAGTATGAGTACAGGGGGGACCTACAATGAG. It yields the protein CASSMSTGGTYNE. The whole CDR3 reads CASSMSTGGTYNEQFF.

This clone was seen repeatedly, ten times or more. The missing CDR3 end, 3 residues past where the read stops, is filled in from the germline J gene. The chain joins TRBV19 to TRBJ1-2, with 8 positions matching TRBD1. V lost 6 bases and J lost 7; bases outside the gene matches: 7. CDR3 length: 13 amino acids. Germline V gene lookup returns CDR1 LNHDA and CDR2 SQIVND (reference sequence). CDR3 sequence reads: CASSLGQGGGYTF. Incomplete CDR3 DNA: TGTGCCAGTAGCCTAGGACAGGGAGGTGGC.

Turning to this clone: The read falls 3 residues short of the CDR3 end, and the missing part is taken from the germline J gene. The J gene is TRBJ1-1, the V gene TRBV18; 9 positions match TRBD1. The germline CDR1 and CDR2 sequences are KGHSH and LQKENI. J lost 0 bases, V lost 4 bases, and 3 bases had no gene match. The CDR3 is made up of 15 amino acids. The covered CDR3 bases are TGTGCCAGCTCACGACAGGGGGGGGTGAACACTGAA. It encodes CASSRQGGVNTE. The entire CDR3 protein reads CASSRQGGVNTEAFF.

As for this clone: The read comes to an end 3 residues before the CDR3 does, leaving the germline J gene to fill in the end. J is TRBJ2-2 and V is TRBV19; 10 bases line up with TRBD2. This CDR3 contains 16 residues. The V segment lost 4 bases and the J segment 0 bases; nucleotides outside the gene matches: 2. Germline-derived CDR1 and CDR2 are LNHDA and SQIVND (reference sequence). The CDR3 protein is CASSKGLAPNTGELFF. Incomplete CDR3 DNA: TGTGCCAGTAGTAAGGGACTAGCGCCGAACACCGGGGAG.

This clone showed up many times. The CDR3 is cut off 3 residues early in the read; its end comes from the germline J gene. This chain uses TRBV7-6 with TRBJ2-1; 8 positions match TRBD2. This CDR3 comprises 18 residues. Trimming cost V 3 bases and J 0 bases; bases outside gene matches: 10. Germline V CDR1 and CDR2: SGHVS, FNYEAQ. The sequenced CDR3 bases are TGTGCCAGCAGCTTGGCCCCTAGCGGGCTTAACTCCTACAATGAG. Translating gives CASSLAPSGLNSYNE. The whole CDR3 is CASSLAPSGLNSYNEQFF.

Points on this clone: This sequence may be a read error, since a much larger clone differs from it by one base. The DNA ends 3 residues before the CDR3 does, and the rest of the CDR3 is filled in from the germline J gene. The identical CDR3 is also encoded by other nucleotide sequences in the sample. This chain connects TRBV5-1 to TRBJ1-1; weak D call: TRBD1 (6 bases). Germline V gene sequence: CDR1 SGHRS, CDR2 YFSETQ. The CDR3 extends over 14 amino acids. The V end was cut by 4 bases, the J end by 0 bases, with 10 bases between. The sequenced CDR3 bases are TGCGCCAGCAGCATACACAGGGTGAACACTGAA. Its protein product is CASSIHRVNTE. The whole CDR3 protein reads CASSIHRVNTEAFF.

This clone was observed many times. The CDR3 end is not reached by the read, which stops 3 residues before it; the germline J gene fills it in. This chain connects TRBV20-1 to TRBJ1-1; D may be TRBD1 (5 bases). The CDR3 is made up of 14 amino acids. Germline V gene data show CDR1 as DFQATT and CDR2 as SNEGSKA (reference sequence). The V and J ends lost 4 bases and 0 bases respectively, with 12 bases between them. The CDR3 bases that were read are TGCAGTGCTAAGAAGGGGAGAATGAACACTGAA. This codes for CSAKKGRMNTE. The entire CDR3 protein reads CSAKKGRMNTEAFF.

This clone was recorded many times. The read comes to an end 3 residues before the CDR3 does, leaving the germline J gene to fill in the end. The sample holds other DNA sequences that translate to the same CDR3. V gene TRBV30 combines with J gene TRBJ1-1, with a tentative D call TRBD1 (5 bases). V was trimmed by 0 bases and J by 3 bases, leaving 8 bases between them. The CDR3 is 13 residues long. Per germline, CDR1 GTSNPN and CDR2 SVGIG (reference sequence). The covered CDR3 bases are TGTGCCTGGAGTGTAGGAGGGGACACTGAA. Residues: CAWSVGGDTE. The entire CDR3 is CAWSVGGDTEAFF.

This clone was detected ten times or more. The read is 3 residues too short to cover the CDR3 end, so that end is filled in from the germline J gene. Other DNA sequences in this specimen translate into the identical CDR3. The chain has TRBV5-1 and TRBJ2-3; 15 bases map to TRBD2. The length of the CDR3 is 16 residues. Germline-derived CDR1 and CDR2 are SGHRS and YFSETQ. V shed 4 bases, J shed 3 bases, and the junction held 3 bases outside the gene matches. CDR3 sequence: CASSAGLAGGTDTQYF. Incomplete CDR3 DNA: TGCGCCAGCAGCGCGGGACTAGCGGGAGGTACAGATACG.

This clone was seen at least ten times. The covered CDR3 bases are TGTGCCAGCTCGCAGGGACAGGGGGCGCACACTGAA. It specifies CASSQGQGAHTE. The whole CDR3 region reads CASSQGQGAHTEAFF. The chain employs TRBV18 and TRBJ1-1; 12 bases are shared with TRBD1. The read ends 3 residues early relative to the CDR3; the germline J gene fills the gap. The CDR3 has 15 residues. The germline V gene has CDR1 KGHSH and CDR2 LQKENI. V trimming: 6 bases; J trimming: 3 bases; junction bases outside the gene matches: 5. Based on the CDR3 plus reference TRBV18 and TRBJ1-1, the full variable domain is NAGVMQNPRHLVRRRGQEARLRCSPMKGHSHVYWYRQLPEEGLKFMVYLQKENIIDESGMPKERFSAEFPKEGPSILRIQQVVRGDSAAYFCASSQGQGAHTEAFFGQGTRLTVV.

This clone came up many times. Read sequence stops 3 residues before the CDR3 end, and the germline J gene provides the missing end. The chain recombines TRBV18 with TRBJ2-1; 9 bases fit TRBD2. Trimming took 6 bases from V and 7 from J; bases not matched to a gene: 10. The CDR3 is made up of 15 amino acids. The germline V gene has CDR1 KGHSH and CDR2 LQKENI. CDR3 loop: CASSFGTSTRNEQFF. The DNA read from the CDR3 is TGTGCCAGCTCTTTCGGGACTAGCACCCGAAATGAG.

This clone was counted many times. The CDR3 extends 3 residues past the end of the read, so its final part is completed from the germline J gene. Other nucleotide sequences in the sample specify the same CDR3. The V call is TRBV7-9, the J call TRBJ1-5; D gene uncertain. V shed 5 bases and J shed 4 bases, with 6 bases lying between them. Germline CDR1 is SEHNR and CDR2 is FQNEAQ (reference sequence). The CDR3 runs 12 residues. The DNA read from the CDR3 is TGTGCCAGCAGCCCTTTAAATCAGCCC. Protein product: CASSPLNQP. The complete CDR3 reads CASSPLNQPQHF. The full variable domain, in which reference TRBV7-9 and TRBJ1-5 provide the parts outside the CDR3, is DTGVSQNPRHKITKRGQNVTFRCDPISEHNRLYWYRQTLGQGPEFLTYFQNEAQLEKSRLLSDRFSAERPKGSFSTLEIQRTEQGDSAMYLCASSPLNQPQHFGDGTRLSIL.

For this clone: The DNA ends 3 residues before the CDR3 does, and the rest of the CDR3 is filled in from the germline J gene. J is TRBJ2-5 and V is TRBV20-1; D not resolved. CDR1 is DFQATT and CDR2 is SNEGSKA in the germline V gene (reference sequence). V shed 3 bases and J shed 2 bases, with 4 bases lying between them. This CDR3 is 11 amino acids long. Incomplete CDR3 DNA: TGCAGTGCTAGTCTTCAAGAGACC. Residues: CSASLQET. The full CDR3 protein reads CSASLQETQYF.

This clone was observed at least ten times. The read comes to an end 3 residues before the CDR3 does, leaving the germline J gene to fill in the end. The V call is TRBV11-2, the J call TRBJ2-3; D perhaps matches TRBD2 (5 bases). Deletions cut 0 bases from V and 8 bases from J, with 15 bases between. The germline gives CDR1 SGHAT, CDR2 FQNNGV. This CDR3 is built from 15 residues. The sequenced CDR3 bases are TGTGCCAGCAGCTTAGAACTAGATGGGGTGGGTACG. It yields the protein CASSLELDGVGT. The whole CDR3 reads CASSLELDGVGTQYF.

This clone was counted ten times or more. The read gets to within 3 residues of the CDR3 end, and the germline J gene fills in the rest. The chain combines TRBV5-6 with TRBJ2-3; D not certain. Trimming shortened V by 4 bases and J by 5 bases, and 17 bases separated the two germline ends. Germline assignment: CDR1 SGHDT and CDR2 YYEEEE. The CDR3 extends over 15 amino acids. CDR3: CASSPRLALQDTQYF. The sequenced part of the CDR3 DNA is TGTGCCAGCAGCCCTCGACTCGCGCTCCAAGATACG. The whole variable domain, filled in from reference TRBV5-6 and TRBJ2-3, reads DAGVTQSPTHLIKTRGQQVTLRCSPKSGHDTVSWYQQALGQGPQFIFQYYEEEERQRGNFPDRFSGHQFPNYSSELNVNALLLGDSALYLCASSPRLALQDTQYFGPGTRLTVL.

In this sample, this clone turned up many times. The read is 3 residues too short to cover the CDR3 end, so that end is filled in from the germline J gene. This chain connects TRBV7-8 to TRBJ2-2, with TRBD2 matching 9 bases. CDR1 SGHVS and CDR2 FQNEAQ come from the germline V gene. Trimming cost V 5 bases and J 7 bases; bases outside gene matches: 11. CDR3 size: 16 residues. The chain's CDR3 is CASSPTLNSGGGELFF. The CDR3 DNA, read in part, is TGTGCCAGCAGCCCAACCCTAAATAGCGGGGGCGGGGAG. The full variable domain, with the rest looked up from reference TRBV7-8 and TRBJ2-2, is GAGVSQSPRYKVAKRGQDVALRCDPISGHVSLFWYQQALGQGPEFLTYFQNEAQLDKSGLPSDRFFAERPEGSVSTLKIQRTQQEDSAVYLCASSPTLNSGGGELFFGEGSRLTVL.